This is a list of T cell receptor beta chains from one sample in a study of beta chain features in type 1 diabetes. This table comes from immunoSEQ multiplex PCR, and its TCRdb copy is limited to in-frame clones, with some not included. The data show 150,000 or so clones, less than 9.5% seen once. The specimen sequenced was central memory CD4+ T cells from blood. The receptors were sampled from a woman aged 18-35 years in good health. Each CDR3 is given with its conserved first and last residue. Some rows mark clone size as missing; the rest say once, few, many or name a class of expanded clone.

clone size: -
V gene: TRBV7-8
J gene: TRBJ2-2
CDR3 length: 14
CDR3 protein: CASSLSLNTGELFF

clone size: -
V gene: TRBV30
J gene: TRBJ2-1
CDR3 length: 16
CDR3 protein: CAWSVLPASGSHEQFF

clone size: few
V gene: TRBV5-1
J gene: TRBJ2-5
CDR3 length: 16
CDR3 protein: CASSLAATGVAETQYF

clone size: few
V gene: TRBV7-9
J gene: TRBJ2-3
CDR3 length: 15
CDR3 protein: CASSPGLAFTDTQYF

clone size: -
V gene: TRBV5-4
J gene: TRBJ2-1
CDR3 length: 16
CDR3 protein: CASSPSSGGSYNEQFF

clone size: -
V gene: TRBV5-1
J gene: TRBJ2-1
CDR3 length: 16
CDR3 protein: CASSNRDRLMYNEQFF

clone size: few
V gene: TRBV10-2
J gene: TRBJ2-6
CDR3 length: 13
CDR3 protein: CASKGNGANVLTF

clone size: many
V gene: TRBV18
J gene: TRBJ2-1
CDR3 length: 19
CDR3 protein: CASSPPSGISGGTYNEQFF

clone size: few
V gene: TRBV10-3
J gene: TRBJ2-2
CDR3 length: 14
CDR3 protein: CAISDPQGTGELFF

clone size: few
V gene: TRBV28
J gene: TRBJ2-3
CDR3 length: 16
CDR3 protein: CASSPTNGKTTDTQYF

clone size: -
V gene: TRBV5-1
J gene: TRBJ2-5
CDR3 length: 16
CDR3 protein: CASSLVTRGGGETQYF

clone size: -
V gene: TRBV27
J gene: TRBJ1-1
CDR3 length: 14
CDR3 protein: CASSIRTGNTEAFF

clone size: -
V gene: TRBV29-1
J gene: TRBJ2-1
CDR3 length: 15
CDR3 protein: CSVGPSGSGSNEQFF

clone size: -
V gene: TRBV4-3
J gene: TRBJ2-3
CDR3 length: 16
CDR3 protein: CASSQDSLDLTDTQYF

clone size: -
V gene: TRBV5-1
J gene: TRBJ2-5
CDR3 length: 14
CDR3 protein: CASTRTGGRETQYF

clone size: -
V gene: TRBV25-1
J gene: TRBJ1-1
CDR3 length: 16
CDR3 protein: CASSEPAGRGRTEAFF

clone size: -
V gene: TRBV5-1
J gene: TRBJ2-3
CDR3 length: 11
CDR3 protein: CASRQENTQYF

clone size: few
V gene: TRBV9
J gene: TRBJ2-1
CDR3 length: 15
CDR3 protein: CASSVEVVPPGEQFF

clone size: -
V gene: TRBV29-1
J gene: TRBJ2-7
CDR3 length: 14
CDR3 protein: CSVVGTGSSYEQYF

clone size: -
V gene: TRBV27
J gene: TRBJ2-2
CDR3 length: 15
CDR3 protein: CASSSQGQDTGELFF

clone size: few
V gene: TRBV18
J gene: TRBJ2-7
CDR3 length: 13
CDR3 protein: CASSLREGYEQYF

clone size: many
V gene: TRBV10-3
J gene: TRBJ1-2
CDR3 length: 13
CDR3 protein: CAISEEQGGGYTF

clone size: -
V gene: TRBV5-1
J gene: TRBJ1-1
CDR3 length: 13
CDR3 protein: CASSLEGAPEAFF

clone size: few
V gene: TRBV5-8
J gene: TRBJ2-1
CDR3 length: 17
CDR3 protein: CASSSLGTAGVYNEQFF

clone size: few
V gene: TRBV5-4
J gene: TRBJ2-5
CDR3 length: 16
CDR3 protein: CATQGSRGAREETQYF

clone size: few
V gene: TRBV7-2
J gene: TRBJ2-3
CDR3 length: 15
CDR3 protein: CASSPRAGAPDTQYF

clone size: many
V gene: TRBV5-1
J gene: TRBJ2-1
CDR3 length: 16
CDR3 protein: CASSLSVASGGNEQFF

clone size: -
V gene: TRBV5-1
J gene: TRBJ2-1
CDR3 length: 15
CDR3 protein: CASSWGTSGYNEQFF

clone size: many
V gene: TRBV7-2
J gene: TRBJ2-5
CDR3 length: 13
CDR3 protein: CASRRAGQETQYF

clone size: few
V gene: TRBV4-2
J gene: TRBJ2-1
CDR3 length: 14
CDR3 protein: CASAGQGGYNEQFF

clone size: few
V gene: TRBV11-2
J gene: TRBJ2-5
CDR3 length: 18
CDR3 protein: CASSLVGGLGPFQETQYF

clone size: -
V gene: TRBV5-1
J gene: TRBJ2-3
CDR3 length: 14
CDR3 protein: CASSSAEITDTQYF

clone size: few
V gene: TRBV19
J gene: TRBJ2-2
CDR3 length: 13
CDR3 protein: CASRGGRTGELFF

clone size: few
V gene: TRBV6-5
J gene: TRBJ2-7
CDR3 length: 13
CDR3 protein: CASSLRTGDEQYF

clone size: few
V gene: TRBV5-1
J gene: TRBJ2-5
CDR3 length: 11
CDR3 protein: CASSTTTGKYF

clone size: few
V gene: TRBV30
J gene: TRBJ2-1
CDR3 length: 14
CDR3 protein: CAWRAGGHPQKQFF

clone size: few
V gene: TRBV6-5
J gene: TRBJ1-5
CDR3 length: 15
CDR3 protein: CASSRVRDSDQPQHF

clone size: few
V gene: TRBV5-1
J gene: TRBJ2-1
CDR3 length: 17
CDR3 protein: CASSYARLAGSYNEQFF

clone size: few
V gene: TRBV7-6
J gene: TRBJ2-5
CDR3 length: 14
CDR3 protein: CASSLDGGRGTQYF

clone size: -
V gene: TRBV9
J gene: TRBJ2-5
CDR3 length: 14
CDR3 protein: CASNRDRGGETQYF

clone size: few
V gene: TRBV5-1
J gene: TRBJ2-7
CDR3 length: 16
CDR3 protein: CASSQRGTGTYYEQYF

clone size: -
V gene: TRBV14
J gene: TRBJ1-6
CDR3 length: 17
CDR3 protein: CASSQALSGQLTSPLHF

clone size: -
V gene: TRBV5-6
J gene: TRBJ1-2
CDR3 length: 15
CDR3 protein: CASSLARVTNYGYTF

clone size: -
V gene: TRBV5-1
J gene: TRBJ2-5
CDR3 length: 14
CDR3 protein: CASSLPDSKETQYF

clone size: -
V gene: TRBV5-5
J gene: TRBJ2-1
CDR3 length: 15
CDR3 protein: CASSTGTHYFGEQFF